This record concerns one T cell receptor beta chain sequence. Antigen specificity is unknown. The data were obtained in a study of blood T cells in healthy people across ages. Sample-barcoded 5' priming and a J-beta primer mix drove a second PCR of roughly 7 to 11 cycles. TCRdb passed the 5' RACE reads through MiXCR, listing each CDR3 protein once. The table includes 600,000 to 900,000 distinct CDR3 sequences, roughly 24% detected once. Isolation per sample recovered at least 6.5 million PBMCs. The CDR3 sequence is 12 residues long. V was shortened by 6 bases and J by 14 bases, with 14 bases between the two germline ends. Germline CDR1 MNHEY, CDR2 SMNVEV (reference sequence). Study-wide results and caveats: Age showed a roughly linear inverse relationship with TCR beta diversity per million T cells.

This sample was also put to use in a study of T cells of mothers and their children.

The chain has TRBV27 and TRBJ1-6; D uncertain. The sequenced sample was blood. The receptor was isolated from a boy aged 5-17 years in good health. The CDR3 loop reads CASRPPGSALHF. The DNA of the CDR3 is TGTGCCAGCAGGCCCCCTGGGTCGGCCCTCCACTTT.